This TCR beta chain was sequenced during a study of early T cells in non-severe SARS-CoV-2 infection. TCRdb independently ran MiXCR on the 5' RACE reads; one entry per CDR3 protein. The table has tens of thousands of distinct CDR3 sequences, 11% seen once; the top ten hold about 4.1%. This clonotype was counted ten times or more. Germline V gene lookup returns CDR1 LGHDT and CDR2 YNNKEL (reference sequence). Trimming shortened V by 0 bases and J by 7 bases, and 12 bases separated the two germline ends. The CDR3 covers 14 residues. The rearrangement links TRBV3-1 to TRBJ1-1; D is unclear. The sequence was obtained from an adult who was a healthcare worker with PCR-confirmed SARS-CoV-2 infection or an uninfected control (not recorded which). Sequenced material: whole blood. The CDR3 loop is CASSQEGLRNEAFF. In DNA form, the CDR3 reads TGTGCCAGCAGCCAAGAGGGTTTGAGGAATGAAGCTTTCTTT.